The next 22 T cell receptor beta chains were all read from a single sample in a study of beta chain features in type 1 diabetes. Study-wide findings and caveats: Type 1 diabetes patients showed a moderate but significant shortening of TCRB CDR3s in all four CD4+ subsets.

Their antigens are not known. As every portion of the isolated RNA was reverse transcribed, the sequencing read expressed TCRB transcripts. Here immunoSEQ multiplex PCR was the method, and the copy in TCRdb shows in-frame clones only, minus some. The sample has roughly 290,000 clones, approximately 15% seen once. The sequenced material came from naive CD4+ T cells from blood. The receptors here all came from a man between 18 and 29 years old with type 1 diabetes.

This clone occurred a few times. This sample also contains other DNA sequences that code for the same CDR3. V and J are TRBV9 and TRBJ2-2; 9 nucleotides line up with TRBD2. CDR1 and CDR2 from the germline V gene are SGDLS and YYNGEE. The CDR3 covers 15 residues. V gave up 0 bases and J gave up 5 bases; unmatched junction bases: 2. The CDR3 protein is CASSVGTSGTGELFF. CDR3 nucleotides: TGTGCCAGCAGCGTAGGAACTAGCGGGACCGGGGAGCTGTTTTTT.

The genes are TRBV19 and TRBJ2-3; D is unclear. Germline CDR1 and CDR2: LNHDA and SQIVND (reference sequence). The CDR3 covers 12 residues. V lost 5 bases and J lost 4, with 7 bases in between. DNA of the CDR3: TGTGCCAGTAGTGTAGGGCCAGATACGCAGTATTTT. This translates into CASSVGPDTQYF.

J is TRBJ1-2 and V is TRBV4-1; weak D call: TRBD1 (5 bases). Per the germline V gene, CDR1 is MGHRA and CDR2 is YSYEKL. Trimming cost V 3 bases and J 4 bases, with 15 bases left between them. The CDR3 runs 15 residues. The CDR3 loop is CASSHPAKGFYGYTF. CDR3 nucleotides: TGCGCCAGCAGCCACCCGGCCAAGGGGTTCTATGGCTACACCTTC.

The gene calls are TRBV18 and TRBJ2-3; D may be TRBD1 (7 bases). V was trimmed by 3 bases and J by 2 bases, leaving 15 bases between them. This CDR3 is 16 amino acids long. Germline V lookup: CDR1 KGHSH, CDR2 LQKENI. The CDR3 sequence is CASSPAGQTLTDTQYF. CDR3 coding DNA: TGTGCCAGCTCACCTGCGGGACAGACCCTCACAGATACGCAGTATTTT. Drawing the rest from reference TRBV18 and TRBJ2-3, the complete variable domain is NAGVMQNPRHLVRRRGQEARLRCSPMKGHSHVYWYRQLPEEGLKFMVYLQKENIIDESGMPKERFSAEFPKEGPSILRIQQVVRGDSAAYFCASSPAGQTLTDTQYFGPGTRLTVL.

The chain couples TRBV7-2 to TRBJ2-5; 7 bases line up with TRBD1. Looked up from germline, CDR1 is SGHTA and CDR2 is FQGNSA. The CDR3 totals 15 residues. V shed 5 bases and J 4 bases; nucleotides not matched to a gene: 10. This chain's CDR3 is CASSGRQGWGETQYF. The DNA of the CDR3 is TGTGCCAGCAGCGGCCGACAGGGTTGGGGAGAGACCCAGTACTTC. The full variable domain, with the rest looked up from reference TRBV7-2 and TRBJ2-5, is GAGVSQSPSNKVTEKGKDVELRCDPISGHTALYWYRQSLGQGLEFLIYFQGNSAPDKSGLPSDRFSAERTGGSVSTLTIQRTQQEDSAVYLCASSGRQGWGETQYFGPGTRLLVL.

The V call is TRBV7-2, the J call TRBJ2-7; D is perhaps TRBD2 (5 bases). Germline lookup yields CDR1 SGHTA and CDR2 FQGNSA. This CDR3 has 16 residues. V lost 5 bases and J lost 0, with 17 bases in between. In DNA form, the CDR3 reads TGTGCCAGCAGCCCTATCGGGGAAATTAGCTCCTACGAGCAGTACTTC. Amino acid sequence: CASSPIGEISSYEQYF.

This clone was found a few times. V is TRBV2 and J is TRBJ2-1; possibly TRBD2 for D (7 bases). CDR3 length: 14 amino acids. V was trimmed by 7 bases and J by 5 bases, leaving 15 bases between them. Germline-derived CDR1 and CDR2 are SNHLY and FYNNEI. The CDR3 bases are TGTGCCAGCACCGGACTAGGGGGGAACAATGAGCAGTTCTTC. Translating it yields CASTGLGGNNEQFF. The complete variable domain, with remaining parts taken from reference TRBV2 and TRBJ2-1, reads EPEVTQTPSHQVTQMGQEVILRCVPISNHLYFYWYRQILGQKVEFLVSFYNNEISEKSEIFDDQFSVERPDGSNFTLKIRSTKLEDSAMYFCASTGLGGNNEQFFGPGTRLTVL.

The J gene is TRBJ1-2, the V gene TRBV7-9, with 7 nucleotides matching TRBD1. The germline V gene has CDR1 SEHNR and CDR2 FQNEAQ (reference sequence). J was trimmed by 7 bases and V by 6 bases; bases with no gene match: 17. The CDR3 consists of 16 residues. CDR3 residues: CASRPTGGQLAAGYTF. The CDR3 bases are TGTGCCAGCAGGCCTACCGGGGGACAGTTGGCAGCTGGCTACACCTTC.

This clone has a handful of counts. Other DNA sequences in this sample translate to the same CDR3. The chain uses TRBV18 and TRBJ2-7, with 7 bases identical to TRBD1. The CDR3 covers 13 residues. Germline CDR1 and CDR2: KGHSH and LQKENI. Losses at the gene ends were 1 base for V and 4 bases for J; bases not matched to a gene: 1. The CDR3 region is CASSPQGAYEQYF. For the CDR3, the DNA is TGTGCCAGCTCACCACAGGGGGCTTACGAGCAGTACTTC. Variable domain in full (rest from reference TRBV18 and TRBJ2-7): NAGVMQNPRHLVRRRGQEARLRCSPMKGHSHVYWYRQLPEEGLKFMVYLQKENIIDESGMPKERFSAEFPKEGPSILRIQQVVRGDSAAYFCASSPQGAYEQYFGPGTRLTVT.

This clone came up a few times. J is TRBJ2-6 and V is TRBV30; TRBD1 is a possible D gene (6 bases). The CDR3 sequence is 15 residues long. Germline V gene sequence: CDR1 GTSNPN, CDR2 SVGIG (reference sequence). V was trimmed by 2 bases and J by 4 bases, leaving 12 bases between them. The CDR3 region has the DNA TGTGCCTGGAGTAGGGGGACAACCGGGGCCAACGTCCTGACTTTC. It codes for CAWSRGTTGANVLTF. Full variable domain (remainder filled in from reference TRBV30 and TRBJ2-6): SQTIHQWPATLVQPVGSPLSLECTVEGTSNPNLYWYRQAAGRGLQLLFYSVGIGQISSEVPQNLSASRPQDRQFILSSKKLLLSDSGFYLCAWSRGTTGANVLTFGAGSRLTVL.

This clone showed up just a few times. The V call is TRBV5-4, the J call TRBJ2-3; 8 bases align to TRBD2. CDR3 length: 15 residues. The germline gives CDR1 SGHNT, CDR2 YYREEE (reference sequence). V dropped 2 bases and J dropped 0; count of bases not matched to a gene: 2. This CDR3 is CASSLPGGSTDTQYF. In nucleotides, the CDR3 is TGTGCCAGCAGCTTACCGGGAGGGAGCACAGATACGCAGTATTTT.

The CDR3 coding sequence is TGTGCCAGCAGTCCACGGTTGTGGGCTAGCGGCAAAGAGACCCAGTACTTC. It encodes CASSPRLWASGKETQYF. The chain combines TRBV28 with TRBJ2-5; 7 bases agree with TRBD2. Trimming at V came to 5 bases and at J to 3 bases, leaving 15 bases not matched to a gene. Germline V gene sequence: CDR1 MDHEN, CDR2 SYDVKM. This CDR3 is built from 17 residues.

This clone occurred a few times. The chain recombines TRBV7-6 with TRBJ2-2; maybe TRBD2 (5 bases). The ends were cut back, 1 base at V and 4 bases at J, with 13 bases in the middle. Germline CDR1 is SGHVS and CDR2 is FNYEAQ. The CDR3 spans 16 residues. In DNA form, the CDR3 reads TGTGCCAGCAGCTTAGTTACGGGATGGAGCACCGGGGAGCTGTTTTTT. Encoded protein: CASSLVTGWSTGELFF.

This clone appeared a few times. The V and J genes are TRBV27 and TRBJ1-2; TRBD1 matches at 9 bases. The germline V gene has CDR1 MNHEY and CDR2 SMNVEV (reference sequence). Unmatched junction bases numbered 14, after V lost 5 bases and J lost 4 bases. The CDR3 sequence is 17 residues long. The CDR3 sequence: CASSPRTGDPGFYGYTF. DNA of the CDR3: TGTGCCAGCAGTCCGAGGACAGGGGACCCGGGGTTCTATGGCTACACCTTC.

This sequence joins TRBV6-5 and TRBJ1-4; 7 positions match TRBD1. The CDR3 length is 13 residues. With 2 bases clipped from V and 11 bases from J, the junction kept 5 bases outside the gene matches. Germline CDR1 reads MNHEY; CDR2 reads SVGAGI. Here the CDR3 reads CASSYRQGVKLFF. In nucleotides, the CDR3 is TGTGCCAGCAGTTACAGGCAGGGGGTGAAACTGTTTTTT.

A few counts support this clone. V gene TRBV7-9 combines with J gene TRBJ2-1; 7 bases map to TRBD1. Germline CDR1 is SEHNR and CDR2 is FQNEAQ (reference sequence). J lost 7 bases, V lost 5 bases, and 8 bases had no gene match. The CDR3 is 14 residues long. The CDR3 region is CASSPKEQGNEQFF. The CDR3 DNA reads as TGTGCCAGCAGCCCCAAAGAACAGGGGAATGAGCAGTTCTTC.

This clone was detected only a few times. The J gene is TRBJ2-5, the V gene TRBV5-1, with 11 bases matching TRBD2. Germline trimming cut 4 bases from V and 4 bases from J; bases unmatched to any gene: 6. The CDR3 is made up of 15 amino acids. Per germline, CDR1 SGHRS and CDR2 YFSETQ. Here the CDR3 reads CASSPTSGIGETQYF. CDR3 DNA: TGCGCCAGCAGCCCGACTAGCGGGATAGGAGAGACCCAGTACTTC. Full variable domain (outside the CDR3, taken from reference TRBV5-1 and TRBJ2-5): KAGVTQTPRYLIKTRGQQVTLSCSPISGHRSVSWYQQTPGQGLQFLFEYFSETQRNKGNFPGRFSGRQFSNSRSEMNVSTLELGDSALYLCASSPTSGIGETQYFGPGTRLLVL.

The genes are TRBV28 and TRBJ2-1; D gene uncertain. V lost 6 bases to trimming and J lost 0 bases, with 12 bases between them. The CDR3 totals 15 residues. Per the germline V gene, CDR1 is MDHEN and CDR2 is SYDVKM. DNA of the CDR3: TGTGCCAGCAGCAATACGGAGAGCTCCTACAATGAGCAGTTCTTC. Protein: CASSNTESSYNEQFF.

The chain employs TRBV4-1 and TRBJ2-1; TRBD2 matches 12 bases. CDR1 is MGHRA, CDR2 YSYEKL, per germline. The J segment lost 4 bases and the V segment lost 4 bases, leaving 14 bases of the junction unmatched. This CDR3 has 19 residues. The chain's CDR3 is CASSPQGQGGLAGYNEQFF. As DNA, the CDR3 is TGCGCCAGCAGCCCCCAAGGACAGGGGGGACTAGCGGGTTACAATGAGCAGTTCTTC.

This clone was counted between two and nine times. The gene calls are TRBV23-1 and TRBJ2-3; D remains unclear. TRBV23-1 has ORF status, its function being uncertain. V was pared by 1 base and J by 0 bases, with 17 bases between. This CDR3 contains 18 residues. The CDR3 region is CASSQYWARFTSTDTQYF. The CDR3 bases are TGCGCCAGCAGTCAATATTGGGCCAGGTTCACTAGCACAGATACGCAGTATTTT.

The chain recombines TRBV4-1 with TRBJ2-3, with 13 bases matching TRBD2. The germline gives CDR1 MGHRA, CDR2 YSYEKL. V was pared by 0 bases and J by 7 bases, with 10 bases of the junction left unmatched. CDR3 size: 18 residues. The CDR3 is CASSQDRTSGSVGNTQYF. DNA for the CDR3: TGCGCCAGCAGCCAAGATAGGACTAGCGGGAGTGTGGGAAATACGCAGTATTTT.

The V gene is TRBV28, the J gene TRBJ2-3; D uncertain. Germline assignment: CDR1 MDHEN and CDR2 SYDVKM. The V gene lost 6 bases and the J gene lost 0 bases, with 7 bases spanning the gap. The CDR3 extends over 13 amino acids. CDR3: CASRTSSTDTQYF. CDR3 nucleotides: TGTGCCAGCAGGACTTCTAGCACAGATACGCAGTATTTT.